This entry lists 23 T cell receptor beta chains sequenced from one sample in a study of T cell changes during pregnancy in multiple sclerosis. TCRdb keeps only in-frame clones here, not all; method: immunoSEQ multiplex PCR. The data show just under 100,000 clones, approximately 93% seen once. The sequencing used peripheral blood, collected after pregnancy. Source of these receptors: a female donor with multiple sclerosis, enrolled in a pregnancy study.

The chain carries TRBV28 and TRBJ1-2, with a tentative D call TRBD1 (6 bases). V was pared by 5 bases and J by 6 bases, with 16 bases between. Germline CDR1 and CDR2: MDHEN and SYDVKM. There are 14 residues in the CDR3. As DNA, the CDR3 is TGTGCCAGCAGTCCCCCACAGGGTAGCAATGGCTACACCTTC. Translated: CASSPPQGSNGYTF.

The chain combines TRBV5-1 with TRBJ2-1; the match to TRBD2 covers 11 bases. The V gene end was trimmed by 3 bases and the J gene end by 0 bases; junction bases not matched to a gene: 11. In germline, CDR1 is SGHRS, CDR2 YFSETQ. The CDR3 is 19 residues long. The CDR3 DNA is TGCGCCAGCAGCTCGAGGCCTAGCGGGAGGTTAAACTCCTACAATGAGCAGTTCTTC. Its protein is CASSSRPSGRLNSYNEQFF.

The J gene is TRBJ2-5, the V gene TRBV10-1; the match to TRBD1 covers 8 bases. The CDR3 runs 14 residues. Germline V CDR1 and CDR2: WNHNN, SYGVQD (reference sequence). V was clipped by 3 bases and J by 6 bases; unmatched bases: 6. CDR3 in DNA: TGCGCCAGCAGTGACGGACAGGGTGGAAAGACCCAGTACTTC. Translating gives CASSDGQGGKTQYF.

The V gene is TRBV29-1, the J gene TRBJ2-7, with 9 nucleotides matching TRBD1. The germline V gene encodes CDR1 SQVTM and CDR2 ANQGSEA. The V gene end was trimmed by 8 bases and the J gene end by 4 bases; junction bases not matched to a gene: 6. The CDR3 runs to 12 residues. The CDR3 region has the DNA TGCAGCTTCGGGACAGGGCGATACGAGCAGTACTTC. This encodes CSFGTGRYEQYF.

The rearrangement uses TRBV2 and TRBJ2-5, with TRBD2 matching over 12 bases. Germline CDR1 and CDR2: SNHLY and FYNNEI. The CDR3 runs 13 residues. With 11 bases clipped from V and 4 bases from J, the junction kept 5 bases outside the gene matches. The CDR3 nucleotides are TGTGCCGGCCAGACTAGCGGGAGAGAGACCCAGTACTTC. Protein sequence: CAGQTSGRETQYF.

The rearrangement uses TRBV7-9 and TRBJ2-1; 7 nucleotides align to TRBD2. Germline values: CDR1 SEHNR, CDR2 FQNEAQ (reference sequence). With V trimmed by 5 bases and J by 9 bases, 10 bases remained unmatched. There are 14 residues in the CDR3. The CDR3 sequence is CASSPAAGAVEQFF. DNA of the CDR3: TGTGCCAGCAGCCCGGCGGCGGGAGCGGTTGAGCAGTTCTTC.

The chain carries TRBV19 and TRBJ1-1; 7 positions match TRBD1. CDR1 LNHDA and CDR2 SQIVND come from the germline V gene (reference sequence). The CDR3 covers 14 residues. With V trimmed by 4 bases and J by 1 base, 3 bases remained unmatched. The DNA of the CDR3 is TGTGCCAGTAGTAGGACAGGCGAGAACACTGAAGCTTTCTTT. Translated: CASSRTGENTEAFF.

The gene calls are TRBV20-1 and TRBJ1-1; D not certain. In germline, CDR1 is DFQATT, CDR2 SNEGSKA (reference sequence). The length of the CDR3 is 11 residues. With 0 bases removed from V and 5 bases from J, the gap between germline ends came to 4 bases. The CDR3 reads CSARDSTEAFF. The CDR3 DNA reads TGCAGTGCTAGAGATTCGACTGAAGCTTTCTTT.

This clone appeared once. The rearrangement links TRBV27 to TRBJ1-2, with D unclear. Germline CDR1 MNHEY, CDR2 SMNVEV (reference sequence). This CDR3 spans 13 amino acids. V was cut by 6 bases and J by 8 bases, with 16 bases left in between. CDR3 residues: CASSFGVMYGYTF. DNA of the CDR3: TGTGCCAGCAGCTTCGGGGTGATGTACGGCTACACCTTC.

V is TRBV5-1 and J is TRBJ2-1; 10 nucleotides line up with TRBD2. V dropped 0 bases and J dropped 0; count of bases not matched to a gene: 3. Per germline, CDR1 SGHRS and CDR2 YFSETQ. The CDR3 totals 17 residues. The CDR3 loop reads CASSLVTSGNSYNEQFF. The DNA for the CDR3 is TGCGCCAGCAGCTTGGTTACTAGCGGGAACTCCTACAATGAGCAGTTCTTC.

The chain combines TRBV9 with TRBJ2-7, with 8 bases lining up with TRBD1. The V and J ends lost 3 bases and 3 bases, in that order; junction bases with no gene match: 8. The CDR3 spans 15 residues. The germline V gene has CDR1 SGDLS and CDR2 YYNGEE. CDR3 sequence: CASSDSGGAIYEQYF. As DNA, the CDR3 is TGTGCCAGCAGCGATTCAGGGGGCGCAATCTACGAGCAGTACTTC.

The chain employs TRBV11-2 and TRBJ2-7, with 12 nucleotides matching TRBD2. The J segment lost 1 base and the V segment lost 5 bases, leaving 3 bases of the junction unmatched. Germline assignment: CDR1 SGHAT and CDR2 FQNNGV. The CDR3 consists of 15 residues. The CDR3 reads CASSRLAGGSYEQYF. The DNA for the CDR3 is TGTGCCAGCAGCCGGCTAGCGGGAGGGTCCTACGAGCAGTACTTC.

With respect to this clone: At one end, the junction sequence differs from germline, possibly due to a read error. Other DNA sequences in the same sample also yield this CDR3. V usage is TRBV5-6 and J usage is TRBJ1-2, with 9 nucleotides matching TRBD1. CDR3 length: 15 residues. Germline V CDR1 and CDR2: SGHDT, YYEEEE. CDR3: CASSPGTGINYGYTF. Written as DNA, the CDR3 is TGTGCCAGCAGCCCCGGGACAGGGATTAACTACGGCTACACCTTC.

The chain is built from TRBV7-6 and TRBJ2-2; D is possibly TRBD2 (7 bases). In germline, CDR1 is SGHVS, CDR2 FNYEAQ. The CDR3 sequence is 15 residues long. Trimming removed 5 bases at V and 5 bases at J, with 15 bases between. The CDR3 coding sequence is TGTGCCAGCAGCGGGGGCGGGGGTTGGACCGGGGAGCTGTTTTTT. This gives the protein CASSGGGGWTGELFF.

The chain employs TRBV7-9 and TRBJ2-2, with 9 nucleotides matching TRBD2. This CDR3 is 16 amino acids long. Germline loops: CDR1 SEHNR, CDR2 FQNEAQ (reference sequence). The junction had 0 bases not matched to a gene; V was cut back by 1 base and J by 0 bases. The CDR3 sequence is CASSLGGRANTGELFF. The CDR3 DNA reads as TGTGCCAGCAGCTTAGGCGGGAGGGCGAACACCGGGGAGCTGTTTTTT. The variable domain in full, completed from reference TRBV7-9 and TRBJ2-2, reads DTGVSQNPRHKITKRGQNVTFRCDPISEHNRLYWYRQTLGQGPEFLTYFQNEAQLEKSRLLSDRFSAERPKGSFSTLEIQRTEQGDSAMYLCASSLGGRANTGELFFGEGSRLTVL.

This sequence joins TRBV7-2 and TRBJ2-1; 10 bases fit TRBD1. With 5 bases clipped from V and 3 bases from J, the junction kept 4 bases outside the gene matches. Germline CDR1 reads SGHTA; CDR2 reads FQGNSA. There are 15 residues in the CDR3. The CDR3 bases are TGTGCCAGCAGCATGGGACAGGGGATCTACAATGAGCAGTTCTTC. Its protein product is CASSMGQGIYNEQFF.

The chain links TRBV19 to TRBJ2-3, with 9 bases matching TRBD2. The V gene end was trimmed by 9 bases and the J gene end by 4 bases; junction bases not matched to a gene: 11. CDR3 length: 15 amino acids. Looked up from germline, CDR1 is LNHDA and CDR2 is SQIVND (reference sequence). CDR3 bases: TGTGCCAGGGTTCATCGGAGCGGGAGGCCAGATACGCAGTATTTT. This codes for CARVHRSGRPDTQYF. Variable domain in full (rest from reference TRBV19 and TRBJ2-3): DGGITQSPKYLFRKEGQNVTLSCEQNLNHDAMYWYRQDPGQGLRLIYYSQIVNDFQKGDIAEGYSVSREKKESFPLTVTSAQKNPTAFYLCARVHRSGRPDTQYFGPGTRLTVL.

This clone was seen just once. The V and J genes are TRBV11-2 and TRBJ1-2, with 7 bases lining up with TRBD1. J gave up 7 bases and V 1 base, and 9 bases lay outside the gene matches. This CDR3 has 15 amino acids. From germline, CDR1 is SGHAT and CDR2 FQNNGV. CDR3 nucleotides: TGTGCCAGCAGCTTAGGAGTCGTGACAGGGAGTGGCTACACCTTC. Translating it yields CASSLGVVTGSGYTF.

This chain connects TRBV7-2 to TRBJ2-1; 13 bases match TRBD2. This CDR3 has 16 amino acids. Germline V lookup: CDR1 SGHTA, CDR2 FQGNSA. The J segment lost 7 bases and the V segment lost 2 bases, leaving 5 bases of the junction unmatched. CDR3 in amino acids: CASSLPGLAGPNEQFF. The CDR3, as DNA: TGTGCCAGCAGCTTACCGGGACTAGCGGGACCTAATGAGCAGTTCTTC.

J is TRBJ1-2 and V is TRBV15; 7 positions match TRBD1. The germline V gene encodes CDR1 LNHNV and CDR2 YYDKDF (reference sequence). The V gene end was trimmed by 1 base and the J gene end by 3 bases; junction bases not matched to a gene: 8. CDR3 size: 16 residues. CDR3 amino acids: CATSRARNRGDYGYTF. In DNA, the CDR3 is TGTGCCACCAGCAGAGCCCGAAACAGGGGAGACTATGGCTACACCTTC.

The rearrangement uses TRBV4-2 and TRBJ2-7; TRBD2 matches at 12 bases. This CDR3 is built from 15 residues. The germline CDR1 and CDR2 sequences are LGHNA and YNFKEQ. The trim removed 4 bases at V and 2 bases at J, leaving 3 bases unmatched. CDR3 sequence reads: CASSRLAGATYEQYF. CDR3 bases: TGTGCCAGCAGCCGACTAGCGGGAGCGACCTACGAGCAGTACTTC.

V usage is TRBV27 and J usage is TRBJ2-1; TRBD2 aligns across 11 bases. V shed 4 bases, J shed 6 bases, and the junction held 11 bases outside the gene matches. The CDR3 totals 17 residues. CDR1 is MNHEY, CDR2 SMNVEV, per germline (reference sequence). The CDR3 coding sequence is TGTGCCAGCAGTTCAACTACACTAGCGGGAGCGGGCAATGAGCAGTTCTTC. It specifies CASSSTTLAGAGNEQFF.

This chain links TRBV6-1 with TRBJ1-4; D is perhaps TRBD1 (6 bases). Trimming shortened V by 2 bases and J by 7 bases, and 14 bases separated the two germline ends. Germline V gene lookup returns CDR1 MNHNS and CDR2 SASEGT. This CDR3 comprises 15 residues. CDR3 residues: CASSEQLGASEKLFF. DNA for the CDR3: TGTGCCAGCAGTGAACAGCTGGGGGCGTCTGAAAAACTGTTTTTT.